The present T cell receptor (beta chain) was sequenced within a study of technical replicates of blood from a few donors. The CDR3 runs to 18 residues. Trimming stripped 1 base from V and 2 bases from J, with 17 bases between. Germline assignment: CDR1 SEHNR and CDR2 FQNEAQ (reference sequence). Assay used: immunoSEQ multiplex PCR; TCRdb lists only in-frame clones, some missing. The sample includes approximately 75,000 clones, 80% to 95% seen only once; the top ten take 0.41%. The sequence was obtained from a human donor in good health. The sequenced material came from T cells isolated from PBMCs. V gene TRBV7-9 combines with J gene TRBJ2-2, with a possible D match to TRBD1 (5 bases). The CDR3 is CASSLVSAGRVNTGELFF. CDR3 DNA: TGTGCCAGCAGCTTAGTATCGGCAGGGCGCGTCAACACCGGGGAGCTGTTTTTT.